Detailed here is one T cell receptor (beta chain). This sample is part of a study of blood T cell repertoires in COVID-19. Background on the study: Sites in the United States, Italy and Spain provided acute and convalescent COVID-19 samples.

In the original workflow: From reference gene primer amplification, estimates of nucleated cell counts were derived. Sequencing used immunoSEQ multiplex PCR; TCRdb keeps in-frame clones, though not all of them. D and trimming come from the DNA, and the V and J calls and clone size come from that table. The sample carries more than 250,000 clones, around 85% recorded once. V was clipped by 5 bases and J by 6 bases, with 21 bases between them. The CDR3 sequence is 15 residues long. Germline CDR1 reads SGHRS; CDR2 reads YFSETQ. Specimen: peripheral blood. This chain connects TRBV5-1 to TRBJ2-7, with D possibly TRBD2 on 5 matching bases. The receptor's source is a man aged 45-65 years with active or convalescent COVID-19. CDR3 loop: CASSPIATGPGEQYF. DNA of the CDR3: TGCGCCAGCAGTCCCATAGCGACGGGCCCGGGCGAGCAGTACTTC.